The clone carrying this T cell receptor beta chain was detected a few times. This entry comes from a study of T-cell reconstitution after alpha-beta-depleted transplantation in children. During its preparation, the TCRbeta library received unique molecular identifiers. TCRdb ran MiXCR on the PCR reads and lists one entry per CDR3 protein. The sample shows some 520,000 distinct CDR3 sequences, 30% to 35% of them seen only once. V dropped 6 bases and J dropped 2 bases, with 14 bases sitting between them. Germline lookup yields CDR1 MNHEY and CDR2 SMNVEV (reference sequence). The CDR3 contains 14 residues.

This clonotype was obtained from a human donor who donated a stem cell graft to a child with aplastic anemia. The specimen comprised PBMCs from the stem cell graft donor, sampled from the stem cell graft. The chain uses TRBV27 and TRBJ2-7, with D possibly being TRBD1 (6 bases). The CDR3 protein is CASSLQGLPYEQYF. The DNA for the CDR3 is TGTGCCAGCAGCCTACAGGGATTACCCTACGAGCAGTACTTC.